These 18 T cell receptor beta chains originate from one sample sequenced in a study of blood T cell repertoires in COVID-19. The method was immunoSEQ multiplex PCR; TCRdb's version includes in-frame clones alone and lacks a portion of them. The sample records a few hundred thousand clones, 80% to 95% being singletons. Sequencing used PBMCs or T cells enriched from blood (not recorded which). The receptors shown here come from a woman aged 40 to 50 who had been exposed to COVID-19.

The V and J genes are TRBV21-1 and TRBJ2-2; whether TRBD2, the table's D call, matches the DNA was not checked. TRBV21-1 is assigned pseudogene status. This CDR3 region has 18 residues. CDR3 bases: TGTGCCAGCAGCCTACGTTCTAGGGGCGGGGGGCCCCCCGGGGAGCTGTTTTTT. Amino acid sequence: CASSLRSRGGGPPGELFF.

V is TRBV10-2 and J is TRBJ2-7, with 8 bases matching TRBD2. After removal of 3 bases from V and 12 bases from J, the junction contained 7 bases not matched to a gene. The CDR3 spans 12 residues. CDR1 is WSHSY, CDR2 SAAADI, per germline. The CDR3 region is CASSDGTSNGYF. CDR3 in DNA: TGCGCCAGCAGTGATGGGACTAGTAACGGGTACTTC.

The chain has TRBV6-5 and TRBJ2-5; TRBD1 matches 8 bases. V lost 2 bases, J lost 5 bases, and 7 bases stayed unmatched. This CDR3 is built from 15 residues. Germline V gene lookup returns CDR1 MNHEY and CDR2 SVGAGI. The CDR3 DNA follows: TGTGCCAGCAGTTACGCACAGGGGGGCCAGGAGACCCAGTACTTC. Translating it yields CASSYAQGGQETQYF.

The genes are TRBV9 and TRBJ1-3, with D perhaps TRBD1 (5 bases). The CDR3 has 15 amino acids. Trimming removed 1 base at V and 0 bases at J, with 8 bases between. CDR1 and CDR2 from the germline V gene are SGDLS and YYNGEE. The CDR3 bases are TGTGCCAGCAGCGTATCGACAGCCTCTGGAAACACCATATATTTT. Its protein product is CASSVSTASGNTIYF.

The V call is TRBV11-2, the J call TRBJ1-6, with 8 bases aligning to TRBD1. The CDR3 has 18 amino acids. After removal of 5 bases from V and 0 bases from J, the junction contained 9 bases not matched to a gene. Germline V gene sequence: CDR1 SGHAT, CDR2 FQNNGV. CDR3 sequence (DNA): TGTGCCAGCAGCCGTACACGACAGGGGAGCTCCTATAATTCACCCCTCCACTTT. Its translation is CASSRTRQGSSYNSPLHF. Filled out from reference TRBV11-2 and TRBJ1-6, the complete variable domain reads EAGVAQSPRYKIIEKRQSVAFWCNPISGHATLYWYQQILGQGPKLLIQFQNNGVVDDSQLPKDRFSAERLKGVDSTLKIQPAKLEDSAVYLCASSRTRQGSSYNSPLHFGNGTRLTVT.

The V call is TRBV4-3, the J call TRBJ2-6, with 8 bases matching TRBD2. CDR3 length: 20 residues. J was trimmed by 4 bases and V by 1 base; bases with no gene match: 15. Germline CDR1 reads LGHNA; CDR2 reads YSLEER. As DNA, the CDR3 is TGCGCCAGCAGCCAAGTTCGCCCTAGCGGGTACACAGCGGGGGCCAACGTCCTGACTTTC. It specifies CASSQVRPSGYTAGANVLTF.

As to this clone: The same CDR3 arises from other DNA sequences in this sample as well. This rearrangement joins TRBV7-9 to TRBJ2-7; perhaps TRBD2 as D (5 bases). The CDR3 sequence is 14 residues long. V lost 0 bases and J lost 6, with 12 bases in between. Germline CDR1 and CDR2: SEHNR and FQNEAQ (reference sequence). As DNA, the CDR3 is TGTGCCAGCAGCTTAGCTGGGGAGCCGGGCGAGCAGTACTTC. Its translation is CASSLAGEPGEQYF.

The chain's CDR3 is CASSSNREGHYGYTF. The CDR3 coding sequence is TGTGCCAGCAGTAGTAACAGGGAAGGGCACTATGGCTACACCTTC. The chain has TRBV27 and TRBJ1-2; TRBD1 is a possible D gene (6 bases). The V gene's germline CDR1 is MNHEY and CDR2 SMNVEV (reference sequence). V dropped 5 bases and J dropped 3 bases, with 16 bases sitting between them. The CDR3 is 15 amino acids.

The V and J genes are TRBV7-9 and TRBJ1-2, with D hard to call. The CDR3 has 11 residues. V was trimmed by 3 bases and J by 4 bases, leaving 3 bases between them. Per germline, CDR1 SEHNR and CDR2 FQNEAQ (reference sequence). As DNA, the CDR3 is TGTGCCAGCAGCTTTCGCTATGGCTACACCTTC. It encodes CASSFRYGYTF.

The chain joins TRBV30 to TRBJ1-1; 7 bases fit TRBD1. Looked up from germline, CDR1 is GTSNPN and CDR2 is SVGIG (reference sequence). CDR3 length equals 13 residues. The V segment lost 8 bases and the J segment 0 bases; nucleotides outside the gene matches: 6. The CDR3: CAEKQGMNTEAFF. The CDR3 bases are TGTGCCGAGAAACAGGGGATGAACACTGAAGCTTTCTTT.

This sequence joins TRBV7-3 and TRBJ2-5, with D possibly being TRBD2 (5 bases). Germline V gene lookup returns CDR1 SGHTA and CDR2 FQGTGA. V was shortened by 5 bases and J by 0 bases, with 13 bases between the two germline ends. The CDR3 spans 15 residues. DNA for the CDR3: TGTGCCAGCAGCGAAAGAGGACTTTACCAAGAGACCCAGTACTTC. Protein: CASSERGLYQETQYF.

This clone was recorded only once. The CDR3 protein is CASSPTAGGPNEQFF. The CDR3, as DNA: TGTGCCAGCAGCCCCACAGCGGGAGGACCGAATGAGCAGTTCTTC. The J gene is TRBJ2-1, the V gene TRBV7-9; 9 bases map to TRBD2. The CDR3 contains 15 residues. The germline V gene encodes CDR1 SEHNR and CDR2 FQNEAQ (reference sequence). V trimming: 5 bases; J trimming: 7 bases; junction bases outside the gene matches: 9. Supplemented by reference TRBV7-9 and TRBJ2-1, the full variable domain reads DTGVSQNPRHKITKRGQNVTFRCDPISEHNRLYWYRQTLGQGPEFLTYFQNEAQLEKSRLLSDRFSAERPKGSFSTLEIQRTEQGDSAMYLCASSPTAGGPNEQFFGPGTRLTVL.

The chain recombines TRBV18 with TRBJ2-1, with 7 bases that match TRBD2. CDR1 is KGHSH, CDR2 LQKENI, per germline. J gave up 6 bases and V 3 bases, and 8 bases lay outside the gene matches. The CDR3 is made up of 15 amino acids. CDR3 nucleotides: TGTGCCAGCTCACCCCCGGTTGCTAGCGGCAATGAGCAGTTCTTC. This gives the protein CASSPPVASGNEQFF.

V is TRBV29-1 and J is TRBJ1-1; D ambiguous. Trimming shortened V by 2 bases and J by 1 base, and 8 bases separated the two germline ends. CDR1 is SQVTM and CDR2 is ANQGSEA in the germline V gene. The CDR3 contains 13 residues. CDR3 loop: CSVESGGNTEAFF. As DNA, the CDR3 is TGCAGCGTTGAATCCGGCGGGAACACTGAAGCTTTCTTT. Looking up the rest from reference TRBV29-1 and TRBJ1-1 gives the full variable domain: SAVISQKPSRDICQRGTSLTIQCQVDSQVTMMFWYRQQPGQSLTLIATANQGSEATYESGFVIDKFPISRPNLTFSTLTVSNMSPEDSSIYLCSVESGGNTEAFFGQGTRLTVV.

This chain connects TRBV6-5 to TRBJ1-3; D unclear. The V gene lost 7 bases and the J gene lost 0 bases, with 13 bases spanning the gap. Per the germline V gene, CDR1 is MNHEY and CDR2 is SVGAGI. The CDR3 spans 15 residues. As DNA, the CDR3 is TGTGCCAGCACCCTAACCGTCCGCTCTGGAAACACCATATATTTT. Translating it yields CASTLTVRSGNTIYF.

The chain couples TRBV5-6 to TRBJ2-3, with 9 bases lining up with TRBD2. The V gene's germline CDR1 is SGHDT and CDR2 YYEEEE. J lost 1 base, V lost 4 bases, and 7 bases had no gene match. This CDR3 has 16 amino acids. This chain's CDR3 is CASSATLAGRTDTQYF. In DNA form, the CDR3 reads TGTGCCAGCAGCGCCACGCTAGCGGGACGCACAGATACGCAGTATTTT.

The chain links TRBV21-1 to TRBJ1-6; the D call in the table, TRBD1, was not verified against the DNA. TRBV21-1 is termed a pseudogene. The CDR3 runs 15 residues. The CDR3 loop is CASSKSDRGNSPLHF. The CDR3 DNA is TGTGCCAGCAGCAAATCGGACAGGGGGAATTCACCCCTCCACTTT.

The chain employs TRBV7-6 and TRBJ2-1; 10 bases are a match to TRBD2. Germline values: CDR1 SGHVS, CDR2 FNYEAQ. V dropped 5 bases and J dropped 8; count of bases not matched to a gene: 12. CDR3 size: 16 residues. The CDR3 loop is CASSKSGGASQYEQFF. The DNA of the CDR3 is TGTGCCAGCAGCAAGAGCGGGGGGGCCTCTCAGTATGAGCAGTTCTTC.